A single count supports the clone carrying this TCR beta chain. Its ends do not fully match the called genes, so a read error is possible. The data were obtained in a study of tumor-infiltrating lymphocytes in primary liver carcinoma. Study in general: Stage T1-T3 N0M0 and a size of about 4 to 11 cm characterized the tumors.

The germline CDR1 and CDR2 sequences are SQVTM and ANQGSEA. There are 14 residues in the CDR3. Joint extraction of RNA and DNA used about 17-31 mg of bulk tissue that was unsorted. Donors underwent surgery for histopathologically diagnosed primary liver carcinoma. Total RNA amounting to 500 ng was the source from which TCR beta cDNA was made with a constant-region primer. Construction of TCR beta libraries relied on three successive nested multiplex PCR rounds employing slightly modified ARM-PCR. In the first two PCR rounds, TRBV1-TRBV30 forward primers were paired with a C-beta reverse primer, and each round lasted roughly 10 cycles. TCRdb passed the multiplex PCR reads through MiXCR, listing each CDR3 protein once. The sample records approximately 190,000 distinct CDR3 sequences, over 80% being singletons.

The origin of this receptor is a man in his forties with primary liver carcinoma and hepatitis B virus infection. The chain carries TRBV29-1 and TRBJ2-1; TRBD2 aligns across 10 bases. Input material: tumor tissue from primary liver carcinoma. The CDR3 DNA follows: TGCAGCGTTGAACTAGCGGGAGTTTCCGATGAGGAGTTCTTC. Residues: CSVELAGVSDEEFF.